This T cell receptor beta chain comes out of a study of Ad26.COV2.S vaccination and SARS-CoV-2 variants. Study-level information: Ad26.COV2.S shots went into the muscle once or twice, 56 days apart.

V was clipped by 0 bases and J by 6 bases, with 11 bases between them. The CDR3 has 15 residues. Germline V CDR1 and CDR2: KGHDR, SFDVKD. Overall study results and limits: Reports say spike-specific CD8+ and CD4+ T cell responses covered substantial breadth after vaccination. Recipients of vaccine and of placebo showed similar breadth of their non-spike TCR repertoires.

Generated by immunoSEQ multiplex PCR, the TCRdb table keeps only in-frame clones and is missing some. This repertoire shows about 350,000 clones, roughly 90% found once; its top ten account for 9.5% to 12%. Regarding this clone: What it binds is not known.

Indicated treatment: about 20 received Ad26.COV2.S at low or high dose, single or two shots; five or six received placebo; per-sample allocation not given. Sampling was performed 63 days after the first vaccine or placebo injection. The J gene is TRBJ1-5, the V gene TRBV24-1; D uncertain. This receptor was obtained from a person between 18 and 65 years old who received the Ad26.COV2.S COVID-19 vaccine or a placebo. The sequencing used peripheral blood, collected in a trial of Ad26.COV2.S vaccine versus placebo. CDR3 in DNA: TGTGCCACCAGTGATTTGTGGGGATCCGGTCAGCCCCAGCATTTT. It yields the protein CATSDLWGSGQPQHF.